The clone carrying this T cell receptor beta chain was detected a few times. The CDR3 runs 15 residues. From germline, CDR1 is MGHRA and CDR2 YSYEKL. V lost 4 bases and J lost 13; bases outside the gene matches: 17. TCRbeta libraries were built with three rounds of nested PCR, modified from ARM-PCR. A single record per CDR3 protein comes from TCRdb applying MiXCR to the multiplex PCR reads. Of 120,000 or so distinct CDR3 sequences listed, roughly 64% are singletons. The data are from a study of tumor and adjacent non-tumor tissue in lung cancer. RNA was extracted from bulk tissue without any cell sorting.

This chain uses TRBV4-1 with TRBJ2-7; 9 positions match TRBD2. Sequenced: lung tumor tissue. The source is a man younger than 40 with non-small cell lung cancer. The CDR3 DNA reads as TGCGCCAGCAGCCCCGGGACTAGCCTCGGCTACGAGCGTTACTTC. Its protein product is CASSPGTSLGYERYF.